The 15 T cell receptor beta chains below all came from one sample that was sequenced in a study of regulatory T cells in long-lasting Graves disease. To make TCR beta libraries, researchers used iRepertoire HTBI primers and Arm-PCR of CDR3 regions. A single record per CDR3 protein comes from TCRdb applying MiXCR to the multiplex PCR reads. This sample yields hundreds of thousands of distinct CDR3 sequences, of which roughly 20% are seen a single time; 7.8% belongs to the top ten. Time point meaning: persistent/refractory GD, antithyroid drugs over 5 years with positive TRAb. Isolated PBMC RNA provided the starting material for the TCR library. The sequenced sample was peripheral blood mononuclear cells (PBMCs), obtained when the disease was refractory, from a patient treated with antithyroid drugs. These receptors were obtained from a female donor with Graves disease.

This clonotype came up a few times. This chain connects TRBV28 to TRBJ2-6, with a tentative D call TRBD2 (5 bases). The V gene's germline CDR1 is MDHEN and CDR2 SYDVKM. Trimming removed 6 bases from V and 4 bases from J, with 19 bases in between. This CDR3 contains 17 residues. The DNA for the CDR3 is TGTGCCAGCAGCCCACCCGTGGGAGCTGGGGGGGCCAACGTCCTGACTTTC. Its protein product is CASSPPVGAGGANVLTF. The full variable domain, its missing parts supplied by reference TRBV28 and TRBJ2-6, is DVKVTQSSRYLVKRTGEKVFLECVQDMDHENMFWYRQDPGLGLRLIYFSYDVKMKEKGDIPEGYSVSREKKERFSLILESASTNQTSMYLCASSPPVGAGGANVLTFGAGSRLTVL.

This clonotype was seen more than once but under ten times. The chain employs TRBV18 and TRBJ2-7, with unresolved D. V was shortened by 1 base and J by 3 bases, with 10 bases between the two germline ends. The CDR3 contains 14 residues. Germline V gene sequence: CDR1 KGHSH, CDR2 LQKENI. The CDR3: CASSPLSENYEQYF. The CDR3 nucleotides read TGTGCCAGCTCACCACTATCAGAAAACTACGAGCAGTACTTC. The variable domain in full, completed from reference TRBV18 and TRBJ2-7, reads NAGVMQNPRHLVRRRGQEARLRCSPMKGHSHVYWYRQLPEEGLKFMVYLQKENIIDESGMPKERFSAEFPKEGPSILRIQQVVRGDSAAYFCASSPLSENYEQYFGPGTRLTVT.

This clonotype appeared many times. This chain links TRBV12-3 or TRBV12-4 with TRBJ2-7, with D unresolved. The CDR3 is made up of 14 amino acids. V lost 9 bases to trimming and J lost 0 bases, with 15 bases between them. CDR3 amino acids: CASATTESSYEQYF. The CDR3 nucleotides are TGTGCCAGTGCTACCACGGAGAGCTCCTACGAGCAGTACTTC.

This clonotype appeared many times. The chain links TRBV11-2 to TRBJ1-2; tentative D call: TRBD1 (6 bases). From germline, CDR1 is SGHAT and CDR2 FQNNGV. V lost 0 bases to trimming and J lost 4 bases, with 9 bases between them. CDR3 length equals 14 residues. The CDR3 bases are TGTGCCAGCAGCTTAGAAGGGGGAGTCTATGGCTACACCTTC. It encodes CASSLEGGVYGYTF. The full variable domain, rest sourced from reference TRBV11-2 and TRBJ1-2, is EAGVAQSPRYKIIEKRQSVAFWCNPISGHATLYWYQQILGQGPKLLIQFQNNGVVDDSQLPKDRFSAERLKGVDSTLKIQPAKLEDSAVYLCASSLEGGVYGYTFGSGTRLTVV.

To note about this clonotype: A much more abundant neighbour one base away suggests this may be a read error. The CDR3 reads CASSLGDSGRTQETQCF. DNA for the CDR3: TGTGCCAGCAGCTTAGGCGATAGCGGGAGGACTCAAGAGACCCAGTGCTTC. The chain has TRBV7-9 and TRBJ2-5, with TRBD2 matching 10 bases. CDR1 is SEHNR and CDR2 is FQNEAQ in the germline V gene (reference sequence). CDR3 length: 17 amino acids.

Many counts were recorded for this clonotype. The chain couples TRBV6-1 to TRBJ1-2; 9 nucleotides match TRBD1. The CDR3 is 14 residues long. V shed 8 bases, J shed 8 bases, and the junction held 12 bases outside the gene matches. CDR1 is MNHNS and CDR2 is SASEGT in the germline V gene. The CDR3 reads CASGRLGTGKGYTF. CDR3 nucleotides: TGTGCCAGCGGCCGCCTGGGGACAGGGAAAGGCTACACCTTC.

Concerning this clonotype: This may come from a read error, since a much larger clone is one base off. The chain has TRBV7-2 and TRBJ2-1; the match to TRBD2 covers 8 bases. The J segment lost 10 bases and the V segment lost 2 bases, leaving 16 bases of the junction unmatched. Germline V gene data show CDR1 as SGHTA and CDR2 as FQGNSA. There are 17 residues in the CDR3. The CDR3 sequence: CASSLPLSGKIPHEQFF. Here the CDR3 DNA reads TGTGCCAGCAGCTTACCCCTTAGCGGGAAGATCCCCCACGAGCAGTTCTTC.

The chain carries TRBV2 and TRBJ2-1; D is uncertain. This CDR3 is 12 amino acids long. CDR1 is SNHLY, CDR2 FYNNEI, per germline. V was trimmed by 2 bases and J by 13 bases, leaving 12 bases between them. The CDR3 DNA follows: TGTGCCAGCAGTGAAAGTGTCGATACACAGTTCTTC. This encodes CASSESVDTQFF.

CDR3 DNA sequence: TGCGCCAGCAGCATATCGGGACGCCTCAGCTCTGGAAACACCATATATTTT. This sequence encodes CASSISGRLSSGNTIYF. The chain uses TRBV5-1 and TRBJ1-3; TRBD1 is a possible D gene (5 bases). Germline loops: CDR1 SGHRS, CDR2 YFSETQ. The germline V and J ends were trimmed by 4 bases and 0 bases, with 17 bases remaining between them. The CDR3 consists of 17 residues.

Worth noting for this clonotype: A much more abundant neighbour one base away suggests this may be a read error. The CDR3 bases are TGTGCCAGCACCTCTTTGGGGGGTGTTAACACTGAAGCTTCCTTT. This translates into CASTSLGGVNTEASF. The chain couples TRBV27 to TRBJ1-1; D possibly corresponds to TRBD1 (5 bases). CDR3 length equals 15 residues. CDR1 MNHEY and CDR2 SMNVEV come from the germline V gene (reference sequence).

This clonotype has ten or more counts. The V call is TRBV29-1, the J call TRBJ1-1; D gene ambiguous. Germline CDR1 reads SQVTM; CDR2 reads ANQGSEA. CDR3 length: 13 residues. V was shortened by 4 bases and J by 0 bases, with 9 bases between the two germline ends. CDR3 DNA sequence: TGCAGCGTTGGTGGTCAGGTGAACACTGAAGCTTTCTTT. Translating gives CSVGGQVNTEAFF. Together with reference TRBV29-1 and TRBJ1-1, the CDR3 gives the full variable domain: SAVISQKPSRDICQRGTSLTIQCQVDSQVTMMFWYRQQPGQSLTLIATANQGSEATYESGFVIDKFPISRPNLTFSTLTVSNMSPEDSSIYLCSVGGQVNTEAFFGQGTRLTVV.

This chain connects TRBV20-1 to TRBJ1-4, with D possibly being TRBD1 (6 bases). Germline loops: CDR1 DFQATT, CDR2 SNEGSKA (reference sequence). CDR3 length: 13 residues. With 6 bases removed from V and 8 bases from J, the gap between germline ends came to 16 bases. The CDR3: CSAQVQGREKLFF. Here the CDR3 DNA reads TGCAGTGCGCAGGTCCAGGGGAGAGAAAAACTGTTTTTT.

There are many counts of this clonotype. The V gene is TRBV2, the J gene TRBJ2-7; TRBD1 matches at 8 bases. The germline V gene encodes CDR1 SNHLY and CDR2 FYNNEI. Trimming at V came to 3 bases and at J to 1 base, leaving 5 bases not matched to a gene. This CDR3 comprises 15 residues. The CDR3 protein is CASSDGDRRSYEQYF. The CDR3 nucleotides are TGTGCCAGCAGTGACGGGGACAGGAGATCCTACGAGCAGTACTTC.

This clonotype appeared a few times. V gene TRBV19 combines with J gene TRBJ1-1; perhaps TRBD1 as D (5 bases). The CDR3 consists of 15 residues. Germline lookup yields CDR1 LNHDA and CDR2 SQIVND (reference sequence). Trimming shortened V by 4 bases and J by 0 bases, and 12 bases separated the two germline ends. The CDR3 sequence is CASSTPRAMNTEAFF. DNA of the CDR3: TGTGCCAGTAGTACTCCCAGGGCGATGAACACTGAAGCTTTCTTT.

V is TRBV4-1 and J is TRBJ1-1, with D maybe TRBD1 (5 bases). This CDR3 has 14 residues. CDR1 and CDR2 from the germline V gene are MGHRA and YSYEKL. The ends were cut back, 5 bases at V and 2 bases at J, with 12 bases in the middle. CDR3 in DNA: TGCGCCAGCAGCGATACAGGTTCCAACACTGAAGCTTTCTTT. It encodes CASSDTGSNTEAFF.